Included here is one T cell receptor (beta chain) sequence, with context. Its antigen is as yet unknown. V lost 6 bases, J lost 0 bases, and 21 bases lay in between. The CDR3 extends over 17 amino acids. Per the germline V gene, CDR1 is SNHLY and CDR2 is FYNNEI. This entry is derived from a study of radiotherapy plus CTLA-4 blockade in lung cancer. Study-wide points: According to reports, early shifts in blood T cell clones, alongside interferon-beta, forecast response most accurately. Tumor-origin TCR clones grew in blood after radiotherapy plus ipilimumab.

Assay: immunoSEQ multiplex PCR; the TCRdb copy retains only in-frame clones and omits some. The table records about 43,000 clones, about 70% of them present only once. Source: peripheral blood, taken from a patient treated with radiotherapy plus ipilimumab. The sequence was collected from a human donor with non-small cell lung cancer who had a partial response to radiotherapy plus ipilimumab. V is TRBV2 and J is TRBJ2-7; maybe TRBD2 (6 bases). This CDR3 reads CASRFRGLAFSSYEQYF. The CDR3 coding sequence is TGTGCCAGCAGATTCCGGGGTCTAGCGTTTAGCTCCTACGAGCAGTACTTC.